This T cell receptor (beta chain) was recovered during a study of T cells in Graves' hyperthyroidism and ophthalmopathy. Study outcomes and limitations: Ophthalmopathy, which appeared later, was predicted by the model a median around 6.5 months before onset.

Graves' hyperthyroidism was deemed stable given no ophthalmopathy progression within 18 months. Any patient presenting with uncontrolled infection, other autoimmune disease, pregnancy or lactation was left out. Clinical symptoms, serum thyroxine and TRAb, thyroid ultrasound and orbital computed tomography were used for the diagnoses. This clonotype was counted at least ten times. Its antigen is undetermined. RNA transcripts served as the template for amplifying TCR beta CDR3 regions. The primer set for the first-round RT-PCR of the TCR CDR3 was HTBI. Via MiXCR, TCRdb re-called the multiplex PCR reads, giving one row per CDR3 protein. The sample includes over 700,000 distinct CDR3 sequences, just over 35% of them seen just once. CDR1 is MNHNS and CDR2 is SASEGT in the germline V gene. V shed 10 bases and J shed 10 bases, with 17 bases lying between them. The CDR3 runs to 13 residues.

This chain links TRBV6-1 with TRBJ1-6, with D unresolved. Sequencing was done on a sample of blood. The clonotype comes from a woman aged 40 to 50 with Graves' hyperthyroidism. CDR3 bases: TGTGCCATAGGGCGGAAGATAGGCTCACCCCTCCACTTT. Protein product: CAIGRKIGSPLHF.